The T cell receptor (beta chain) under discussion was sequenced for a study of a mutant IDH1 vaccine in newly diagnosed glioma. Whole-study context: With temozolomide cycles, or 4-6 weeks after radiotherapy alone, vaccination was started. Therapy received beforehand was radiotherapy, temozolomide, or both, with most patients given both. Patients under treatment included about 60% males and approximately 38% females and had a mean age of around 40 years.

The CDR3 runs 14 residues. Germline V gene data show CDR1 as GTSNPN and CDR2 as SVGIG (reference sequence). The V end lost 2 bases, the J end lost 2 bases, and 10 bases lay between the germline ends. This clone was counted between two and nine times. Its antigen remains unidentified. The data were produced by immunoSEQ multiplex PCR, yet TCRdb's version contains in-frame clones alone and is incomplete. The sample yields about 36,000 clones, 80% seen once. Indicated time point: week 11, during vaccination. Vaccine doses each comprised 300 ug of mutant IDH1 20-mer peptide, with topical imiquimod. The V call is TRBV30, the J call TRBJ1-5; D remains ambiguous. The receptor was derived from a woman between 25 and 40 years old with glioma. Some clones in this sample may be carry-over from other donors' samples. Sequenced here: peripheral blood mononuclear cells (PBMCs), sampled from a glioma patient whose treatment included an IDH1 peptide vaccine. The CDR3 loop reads CAWSSGKGNQPQHF. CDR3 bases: TGTGCCTGGAGTTCGGGAAAGGGCAATCAGCCCCAGCATTTT.